This T cell receptor beta chain was sequenced during a study of regulatory T cells in long-lasting Graves disease. Study summary: Graves' patients (newly diagnosed) had been on antithyroid drugs under 3 months. General study points: Persistent cases of Graves' showed reduced TCR diversity relative to newly diagnosed patients.

The time point: newly diagnosed GD, antithyroid drugs for less than 3 months. Construction of the TCR library relied on RNA isolated from PBMCs. All patients originated from an endocrinology department located in Xi'an, China. According to the study, TCR beta libraries were built with iRepertoire HTBI primers and CDR3-region Arm-PCR. Via MiXCR, TCRdb re-called the multiplex PCR reads, giving one row per CDR3 protein. The sample includes about 380,000 distinct CDR3 sequences, 15% to 19% seen only once; the top ten take 22%. This clonotype was found once. Its antigen is currently unknown. The sample here was peripheral blood mononuclear cells (PBMCs), taken at new diagnosis, from a patient treated with antithyroid drugs. The receptor's source is a female donor with Graves disease.

CDR3 in amino acids: CASSSALQGRTEAFF. In nucleotides, the CDR3 is TGTGCCAGCAGTTCAGCTCTACAGGGACGCACTGAAGCTTTCTTT. This sequence joins TRBV27 and TRBJ1-1, with a possible D match to TRBD1 (6 bases). The germline V and J ends were trimmed by 4 bases and 4 bases, with 16 bases remaining between them. This CDR3 region has 15 residues. Germline V gene data show CDR1 as MNHEY and CDR2 as SMNVEV (reference sequence).